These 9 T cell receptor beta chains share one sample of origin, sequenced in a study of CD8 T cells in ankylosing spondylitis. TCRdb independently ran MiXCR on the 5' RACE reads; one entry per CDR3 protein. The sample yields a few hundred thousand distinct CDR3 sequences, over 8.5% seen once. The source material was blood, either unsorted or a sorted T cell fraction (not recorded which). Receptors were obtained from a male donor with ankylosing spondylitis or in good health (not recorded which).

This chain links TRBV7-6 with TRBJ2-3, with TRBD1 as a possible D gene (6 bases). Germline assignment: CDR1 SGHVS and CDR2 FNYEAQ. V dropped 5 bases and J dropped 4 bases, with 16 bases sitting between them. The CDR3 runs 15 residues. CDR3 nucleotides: TGTGCCAGCAGCCCCCGGGACACCGGGTCAGATACGCAGTATTTT. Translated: CASSPRDTGSDTQYF.

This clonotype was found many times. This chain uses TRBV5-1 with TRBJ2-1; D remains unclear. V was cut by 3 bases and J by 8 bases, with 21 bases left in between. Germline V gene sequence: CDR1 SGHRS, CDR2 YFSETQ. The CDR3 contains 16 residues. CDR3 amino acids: CASSYRLANLRYEQFF. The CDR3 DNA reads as TGCGCCAGCAGCTATAGGTTGGCGAACCTTCGGTATGAGCAGTTCTTC.

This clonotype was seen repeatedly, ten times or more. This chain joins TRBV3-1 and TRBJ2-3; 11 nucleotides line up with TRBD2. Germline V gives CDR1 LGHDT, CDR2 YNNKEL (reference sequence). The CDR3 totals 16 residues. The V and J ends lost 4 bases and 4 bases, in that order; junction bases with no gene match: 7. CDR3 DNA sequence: TGTGCCAGCAGCCCTCTGACTAGCGGGATAGCAGATACGCAGTATTTT. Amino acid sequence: CASSPLTSGIADTQYF.

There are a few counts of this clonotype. Written as DNA, the CDR3 is TGCGCCAGCAGTTCCGACCCGGAAGAGACCCAGTACTTC. This translates into CASSSDPEETQYF. The V gene is TRBV5-1, the J gene TRBJ2-5; D is unclear. From germline, CDR1 is SGHRS and CDR2 YFSETQ. The CDR3 contains 13 residues. The V end lost 5 bases, the J end lost 3 bases, and 11 bases lay between the germline ends. The full variable domain, with the rest looked up from reference TRBV5-1 and TRBJ2-5, is KAGVTQTPRYLIKTRGQQVTLSCSPISGHRSVSWYQQTPGQGLQFLFEYFSETQRNKGNFPGRFSGRQFSNSRSEMNVSTLELGDSALYLCASSSDPEETQYFGPGTRLLVL.

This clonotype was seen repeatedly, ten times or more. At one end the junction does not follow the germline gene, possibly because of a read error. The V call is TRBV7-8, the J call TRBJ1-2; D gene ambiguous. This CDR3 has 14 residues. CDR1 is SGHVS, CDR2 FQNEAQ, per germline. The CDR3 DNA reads TGTGCCAGCAGCTTGACCGGTCCTAACGATGGCTACACCTTC. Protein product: CASSLTGPNDGYTF.

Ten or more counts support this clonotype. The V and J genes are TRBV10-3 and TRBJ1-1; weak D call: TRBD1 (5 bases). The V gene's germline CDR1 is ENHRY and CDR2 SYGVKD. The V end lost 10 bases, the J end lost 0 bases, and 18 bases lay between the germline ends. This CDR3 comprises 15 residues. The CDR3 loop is CASNEGTGMNTEAFF. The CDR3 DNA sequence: TGTGCCAGCAATGAAGGGACGGGCATGAACACTGAAGCTTTCTTT.

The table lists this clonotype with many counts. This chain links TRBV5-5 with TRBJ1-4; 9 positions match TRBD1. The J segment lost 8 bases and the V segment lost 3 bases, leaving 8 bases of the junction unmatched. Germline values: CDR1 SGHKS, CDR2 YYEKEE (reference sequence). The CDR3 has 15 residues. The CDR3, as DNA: TGTGCCAGCAGCTCCCAACAGGGGGCGGAAGAAAAACTGTTTTTT. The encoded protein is CASSSQQGAEEKLFF.

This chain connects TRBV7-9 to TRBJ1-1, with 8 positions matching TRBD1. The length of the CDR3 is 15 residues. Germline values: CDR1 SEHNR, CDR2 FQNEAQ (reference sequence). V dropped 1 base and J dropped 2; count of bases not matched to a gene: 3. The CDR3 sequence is CASSLVQGDNTEAFF. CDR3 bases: TGTGCCAGCAGCTTAGTACAGGGGGATAACACTGAAGCTTTCTTT.

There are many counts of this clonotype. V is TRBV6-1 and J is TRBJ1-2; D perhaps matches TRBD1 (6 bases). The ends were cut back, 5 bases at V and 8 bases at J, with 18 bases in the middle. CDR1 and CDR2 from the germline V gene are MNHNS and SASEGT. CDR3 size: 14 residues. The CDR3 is CASSPGQQRRGYTF. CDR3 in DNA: TGTGCCAGCAGTCCCGGACAGCAACGGAGGGGCTACACCTTC.